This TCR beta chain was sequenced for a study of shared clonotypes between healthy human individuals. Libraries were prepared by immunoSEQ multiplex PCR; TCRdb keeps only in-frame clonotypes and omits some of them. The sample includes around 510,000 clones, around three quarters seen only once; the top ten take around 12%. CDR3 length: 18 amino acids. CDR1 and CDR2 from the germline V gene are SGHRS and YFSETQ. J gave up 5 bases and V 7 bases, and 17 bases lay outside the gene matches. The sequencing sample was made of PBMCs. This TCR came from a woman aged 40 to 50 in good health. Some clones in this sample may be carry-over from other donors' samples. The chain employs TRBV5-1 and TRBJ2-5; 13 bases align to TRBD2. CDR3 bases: TGCGCCAGCTCCCAAGGAGGCGGGACTAGCGGGGCATCGGAGACCCAGTACTTC. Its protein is CASSQGGGTSGASETQYF.